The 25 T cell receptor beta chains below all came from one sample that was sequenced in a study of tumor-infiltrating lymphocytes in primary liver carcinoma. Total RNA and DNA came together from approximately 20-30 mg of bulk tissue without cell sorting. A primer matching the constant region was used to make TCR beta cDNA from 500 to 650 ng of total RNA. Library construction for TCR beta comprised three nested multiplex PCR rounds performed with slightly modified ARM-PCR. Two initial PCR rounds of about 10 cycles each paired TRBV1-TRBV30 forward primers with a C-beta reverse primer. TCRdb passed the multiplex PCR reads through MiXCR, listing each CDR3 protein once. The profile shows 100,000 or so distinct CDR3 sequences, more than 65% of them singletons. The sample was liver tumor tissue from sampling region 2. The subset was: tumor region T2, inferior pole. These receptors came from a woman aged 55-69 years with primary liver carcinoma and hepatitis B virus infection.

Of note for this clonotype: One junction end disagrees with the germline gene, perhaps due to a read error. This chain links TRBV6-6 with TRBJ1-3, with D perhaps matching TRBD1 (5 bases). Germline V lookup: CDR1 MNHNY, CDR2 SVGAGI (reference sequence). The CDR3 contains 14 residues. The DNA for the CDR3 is TGTGTCAGCAGTTCTTCAGGGACTGAAAACACCATATATTTT. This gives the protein CVSSSSGTENTIYF.

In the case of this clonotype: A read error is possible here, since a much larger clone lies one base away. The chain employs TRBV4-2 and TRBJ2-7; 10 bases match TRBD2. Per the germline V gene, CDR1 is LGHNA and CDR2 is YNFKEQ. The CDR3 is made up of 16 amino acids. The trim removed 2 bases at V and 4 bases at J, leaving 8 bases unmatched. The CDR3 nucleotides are TGTGCCAGCAGCCAAAGGACTAGCGGTCTGAAGTACGAGCAGTACTTC. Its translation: CASSQRTSGLKYEQYF.

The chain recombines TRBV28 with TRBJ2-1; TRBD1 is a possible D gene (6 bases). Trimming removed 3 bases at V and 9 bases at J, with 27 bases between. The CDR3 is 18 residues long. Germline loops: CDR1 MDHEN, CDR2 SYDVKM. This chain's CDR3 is CASSFGLGAGPASGEQFF. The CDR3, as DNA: TGTGCCAGCAGTTTCGGGTTGGGGGCAGGGCCCGCGTCCGGTGAGCAGTTCTTC.

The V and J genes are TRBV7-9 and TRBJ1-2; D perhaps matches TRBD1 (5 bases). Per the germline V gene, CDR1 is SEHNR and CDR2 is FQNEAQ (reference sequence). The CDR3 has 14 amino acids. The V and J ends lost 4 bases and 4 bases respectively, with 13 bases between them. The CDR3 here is CASSSSRGGYGYTF. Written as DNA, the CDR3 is TGTGCCAGCAGCTCTAGTAGGGGCGGCTATGGCTACACCTTC.

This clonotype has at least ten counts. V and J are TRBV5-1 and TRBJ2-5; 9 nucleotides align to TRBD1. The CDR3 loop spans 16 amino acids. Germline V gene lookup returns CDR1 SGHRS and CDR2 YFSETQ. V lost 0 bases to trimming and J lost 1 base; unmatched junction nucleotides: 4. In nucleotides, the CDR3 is TGCGCCAGCAGCTTGGGACAGGGGGGATTCCAAGAGACCCAGTACTTC. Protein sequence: CASSLGQGGFQETQYF.

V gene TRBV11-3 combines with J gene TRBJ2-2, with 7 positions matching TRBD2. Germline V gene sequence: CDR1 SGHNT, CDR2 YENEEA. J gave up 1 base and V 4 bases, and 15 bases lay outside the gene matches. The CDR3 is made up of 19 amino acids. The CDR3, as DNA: TGTGCCAGCAGCTCCGGGACTGGCGGGAGAGAGGGGAACACCGGGGAGCTGTTTTTT. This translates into CASSSGTGGREGNTGELFF.

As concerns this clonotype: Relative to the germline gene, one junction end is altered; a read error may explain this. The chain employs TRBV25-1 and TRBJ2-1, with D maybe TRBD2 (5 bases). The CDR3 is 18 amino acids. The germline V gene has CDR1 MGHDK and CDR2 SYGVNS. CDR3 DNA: TGTGCCAGTAGTGAGCCGTCCGTGTTCAGCGGCTCCTACAATGAGCAGTTCTTC. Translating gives CASSEPSVFSGSYNEQFF.

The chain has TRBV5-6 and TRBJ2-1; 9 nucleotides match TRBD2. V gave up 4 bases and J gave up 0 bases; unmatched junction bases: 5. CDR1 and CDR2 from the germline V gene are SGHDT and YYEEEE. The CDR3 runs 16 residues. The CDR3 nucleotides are TGTGCCAGCAGCGACTGTAGCGGGAGCTCCTACAATGAGCAGTTCTTC. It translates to CASSDCSGSSYNEQFF.

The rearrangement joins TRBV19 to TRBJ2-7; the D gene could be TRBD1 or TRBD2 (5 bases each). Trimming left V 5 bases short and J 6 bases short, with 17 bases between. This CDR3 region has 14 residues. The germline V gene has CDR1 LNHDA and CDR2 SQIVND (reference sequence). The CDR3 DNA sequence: TGTGCCAGTAGTGGAACCGGGGACGCTTCCGAGCAGTACTTC. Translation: CASSGTGDASEQYF.

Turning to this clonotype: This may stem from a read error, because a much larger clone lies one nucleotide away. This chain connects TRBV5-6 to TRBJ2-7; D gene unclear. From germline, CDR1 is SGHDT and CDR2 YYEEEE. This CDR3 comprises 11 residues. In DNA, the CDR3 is TGTGCCAGCGGCTTGGGCTACGAGCAGTACTTC. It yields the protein CASGLGYEQYF.

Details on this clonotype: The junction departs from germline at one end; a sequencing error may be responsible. The CDR3: CASTGDAGSYEQYF. The DNA for the CDR3 is TGTGCCAGCACCGGCGACGCTGGCTCCTACGAGCAGTATTTC. This chain uses TRBV12-3 or TRBV12-4 with TRBJ2-7, with unresolved D. The CDR3 extends over 14 amino acids.

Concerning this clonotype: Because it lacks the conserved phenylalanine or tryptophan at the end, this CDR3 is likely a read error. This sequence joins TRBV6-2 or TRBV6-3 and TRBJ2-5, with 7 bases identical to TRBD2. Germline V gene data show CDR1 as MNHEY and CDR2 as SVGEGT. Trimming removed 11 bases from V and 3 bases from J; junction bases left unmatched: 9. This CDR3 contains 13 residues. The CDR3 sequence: CAGNRLAEETQYL. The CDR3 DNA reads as TGTGCCGGCAACAGGCTAGCGGAAGAGACCCAGTACCTC.

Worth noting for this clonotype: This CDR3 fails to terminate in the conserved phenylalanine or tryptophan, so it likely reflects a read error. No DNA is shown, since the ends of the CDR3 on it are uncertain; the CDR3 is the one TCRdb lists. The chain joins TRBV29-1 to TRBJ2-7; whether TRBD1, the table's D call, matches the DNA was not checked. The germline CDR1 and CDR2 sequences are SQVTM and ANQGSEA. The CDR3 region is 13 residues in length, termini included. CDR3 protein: CSFSGGEAYERYS.

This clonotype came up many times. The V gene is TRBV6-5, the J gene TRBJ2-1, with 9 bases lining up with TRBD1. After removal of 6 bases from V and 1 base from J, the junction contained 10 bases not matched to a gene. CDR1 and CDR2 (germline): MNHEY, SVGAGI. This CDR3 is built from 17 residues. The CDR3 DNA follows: TGTGCCAGCAGCCACCACCGAGGGACAGGGTCCTACAATGAGCAGTTCTTC. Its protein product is CASSHHRGTGSYNEQFF.

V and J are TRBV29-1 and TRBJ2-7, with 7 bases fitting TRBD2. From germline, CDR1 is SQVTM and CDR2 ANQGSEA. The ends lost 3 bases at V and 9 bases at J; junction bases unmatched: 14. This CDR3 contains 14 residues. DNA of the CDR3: TGCAGCGTTGATTTAGTGGGAGGGCCGAAAGGGCAGTACTTC. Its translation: CSVDLVGGPKGQYF.

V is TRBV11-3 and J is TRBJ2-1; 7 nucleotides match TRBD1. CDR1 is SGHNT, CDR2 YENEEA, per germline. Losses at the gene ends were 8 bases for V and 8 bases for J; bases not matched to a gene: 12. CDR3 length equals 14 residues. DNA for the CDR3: TGTGCCAGCGGCCGATGGACAGGTGTCGATGAGCAGTTCTTC. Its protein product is CASGRWTGVDEQFF.

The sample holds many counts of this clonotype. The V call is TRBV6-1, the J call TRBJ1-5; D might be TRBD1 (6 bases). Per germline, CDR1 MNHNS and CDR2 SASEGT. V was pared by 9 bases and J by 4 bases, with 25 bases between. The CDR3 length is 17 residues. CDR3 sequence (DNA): TGTGCCAGTCCATCCCTACAGGGACGCGTTCGTAATCAGCCCCAGCATTTT. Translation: CASPSLQGRVRNQPQHF.

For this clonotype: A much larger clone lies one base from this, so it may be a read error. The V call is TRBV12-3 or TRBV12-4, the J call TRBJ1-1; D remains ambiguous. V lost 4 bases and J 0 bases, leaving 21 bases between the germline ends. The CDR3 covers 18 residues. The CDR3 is CASSSRIDKWAMNTEAFF. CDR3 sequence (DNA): TGTGCCAGCAGTTCCCGCATAGATAAGTGGGCAATGAACACTGAAGCTTTCTTT.

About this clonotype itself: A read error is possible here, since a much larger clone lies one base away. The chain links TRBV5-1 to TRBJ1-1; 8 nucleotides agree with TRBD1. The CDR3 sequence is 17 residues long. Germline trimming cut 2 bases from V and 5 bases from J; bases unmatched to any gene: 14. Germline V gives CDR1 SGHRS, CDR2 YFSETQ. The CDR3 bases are TGCGCCAGCAGCTTCTGGAAGGGCAGGGGGCAAGTAACTGAAGCTTTCTTT. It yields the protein CASSFWKGRGQVTEAFF. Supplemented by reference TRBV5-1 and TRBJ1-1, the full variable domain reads KAGVTQTPRYLIKTRGQQVTLSCSPISGHRSVSWYQQTPGQGLQFLFEYFSETQRNKGNFPGRFSGRQFSNSRSEMNVSTLELGDSALYLCASSFWKGRGQVTEAFFGQGTRLTVV.

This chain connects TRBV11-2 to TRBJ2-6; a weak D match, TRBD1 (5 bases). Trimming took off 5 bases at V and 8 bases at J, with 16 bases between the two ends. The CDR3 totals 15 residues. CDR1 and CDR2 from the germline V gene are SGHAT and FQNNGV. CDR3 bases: TGTGCCAGCAGCCTTCAGTGCGCAGGGACCAACGTCCTGACTTTC. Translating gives CASSLQCAGTNVLTF.

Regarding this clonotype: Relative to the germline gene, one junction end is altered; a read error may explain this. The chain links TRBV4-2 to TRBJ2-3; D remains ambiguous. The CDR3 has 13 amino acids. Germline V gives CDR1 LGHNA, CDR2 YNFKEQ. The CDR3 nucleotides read TGTGCCAGCAGCTCACCCCATGGGGATACTCAGTATTTT. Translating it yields CASSSPHGDTQYF.

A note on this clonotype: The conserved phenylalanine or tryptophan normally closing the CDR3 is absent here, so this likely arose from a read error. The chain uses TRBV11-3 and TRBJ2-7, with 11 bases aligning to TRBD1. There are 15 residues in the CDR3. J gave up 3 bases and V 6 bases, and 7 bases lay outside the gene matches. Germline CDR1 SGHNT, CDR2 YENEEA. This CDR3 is CASSPGTGGNYEQYL. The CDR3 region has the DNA TGTGCCAGCAGTCCCGGGACAGGGGGTAACTACGAGCAGTACCTC.

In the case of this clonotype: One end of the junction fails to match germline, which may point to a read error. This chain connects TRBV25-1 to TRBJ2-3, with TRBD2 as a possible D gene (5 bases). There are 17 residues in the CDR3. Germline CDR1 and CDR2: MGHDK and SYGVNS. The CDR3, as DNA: TGCGCCAGCAGTGAAGGGCCGAGGGATAAGGGCAGAGATACGCAGTATTTT. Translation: CASSEGPRDKGRDTQYF. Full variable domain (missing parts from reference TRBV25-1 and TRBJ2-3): EADIYQTPRYLVIGTGKKITLECSQTMGHDKMYWYQQDPGMELHLIHYSYGVNSTEKGDLSSESTVSRIRTEHFPLTLESARPSHTSQYLCASSEGPRDKGRDTQYFGPGTRLTVL.

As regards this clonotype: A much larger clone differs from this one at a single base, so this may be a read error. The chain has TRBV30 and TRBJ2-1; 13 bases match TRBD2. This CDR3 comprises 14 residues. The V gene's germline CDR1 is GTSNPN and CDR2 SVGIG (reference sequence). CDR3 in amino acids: CAWRGLAGVNKQFF. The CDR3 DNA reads TGTGCCTGGAGAGGACTAGCGGGAGTCAATAAGCAGTTCTTC.

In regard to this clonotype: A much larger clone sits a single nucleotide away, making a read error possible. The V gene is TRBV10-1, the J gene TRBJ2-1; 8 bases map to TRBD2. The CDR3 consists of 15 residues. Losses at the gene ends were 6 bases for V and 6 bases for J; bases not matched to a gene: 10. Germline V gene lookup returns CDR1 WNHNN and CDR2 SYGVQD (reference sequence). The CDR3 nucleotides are TGCGCCAGCAGCCGGCCTGGCGGGAGGACCAATGAGCAGTTCTTC. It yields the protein CASSRPGGRTNEQFF.